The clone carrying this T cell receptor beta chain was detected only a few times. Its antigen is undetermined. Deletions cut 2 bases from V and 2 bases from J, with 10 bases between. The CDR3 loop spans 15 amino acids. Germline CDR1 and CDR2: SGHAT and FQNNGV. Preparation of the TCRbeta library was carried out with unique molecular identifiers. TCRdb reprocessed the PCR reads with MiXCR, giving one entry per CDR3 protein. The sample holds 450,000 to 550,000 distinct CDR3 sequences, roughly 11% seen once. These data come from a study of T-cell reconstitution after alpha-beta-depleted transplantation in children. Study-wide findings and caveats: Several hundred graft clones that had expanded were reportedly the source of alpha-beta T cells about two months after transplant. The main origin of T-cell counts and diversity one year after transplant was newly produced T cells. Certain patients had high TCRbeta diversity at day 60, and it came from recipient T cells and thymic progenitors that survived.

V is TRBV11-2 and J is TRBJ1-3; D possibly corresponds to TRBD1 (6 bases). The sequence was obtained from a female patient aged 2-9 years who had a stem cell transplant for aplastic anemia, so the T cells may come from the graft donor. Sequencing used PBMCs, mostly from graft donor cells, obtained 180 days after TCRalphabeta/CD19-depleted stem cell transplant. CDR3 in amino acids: CASSLSTGTGNTIYF. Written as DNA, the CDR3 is TGTGCCAGCAGCTTAAGTACAGGGACTGGAAACACCATATATTTT.